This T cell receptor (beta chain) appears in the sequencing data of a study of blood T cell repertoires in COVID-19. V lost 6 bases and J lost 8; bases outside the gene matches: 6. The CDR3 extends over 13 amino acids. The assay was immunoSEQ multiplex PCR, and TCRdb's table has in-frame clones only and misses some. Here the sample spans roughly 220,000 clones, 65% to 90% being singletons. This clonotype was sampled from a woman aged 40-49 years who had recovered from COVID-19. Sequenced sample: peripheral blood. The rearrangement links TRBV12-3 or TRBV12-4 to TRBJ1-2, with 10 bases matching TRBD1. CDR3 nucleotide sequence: TGTGCCAGCAGCCAAGGGACAGGGGTCGGCTACACCTTC. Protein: CASSQGTGVGYTF.